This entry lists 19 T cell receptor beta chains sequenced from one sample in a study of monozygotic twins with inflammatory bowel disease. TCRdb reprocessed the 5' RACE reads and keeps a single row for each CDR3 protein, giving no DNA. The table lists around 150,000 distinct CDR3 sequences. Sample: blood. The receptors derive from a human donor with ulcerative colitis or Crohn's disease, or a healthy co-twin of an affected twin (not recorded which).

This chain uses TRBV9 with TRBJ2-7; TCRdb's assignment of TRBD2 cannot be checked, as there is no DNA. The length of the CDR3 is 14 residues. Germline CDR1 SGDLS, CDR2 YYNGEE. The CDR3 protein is CASSAGLAGREQYF.

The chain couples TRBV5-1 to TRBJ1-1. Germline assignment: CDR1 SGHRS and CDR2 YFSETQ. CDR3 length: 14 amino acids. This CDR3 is CASSLVAANTEAFF.

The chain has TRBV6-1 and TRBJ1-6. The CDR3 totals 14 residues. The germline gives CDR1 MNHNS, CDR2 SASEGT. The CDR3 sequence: CASSTPGLYSPLHF.

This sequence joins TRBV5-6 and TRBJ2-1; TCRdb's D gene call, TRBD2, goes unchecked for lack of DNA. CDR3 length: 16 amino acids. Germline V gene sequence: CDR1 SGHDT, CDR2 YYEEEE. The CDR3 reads CASSWGLAGGPNEQFF.

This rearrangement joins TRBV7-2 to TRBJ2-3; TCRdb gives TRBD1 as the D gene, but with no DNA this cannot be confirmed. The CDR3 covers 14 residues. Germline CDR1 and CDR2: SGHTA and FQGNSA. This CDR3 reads CASSWDRVTDTQYF.

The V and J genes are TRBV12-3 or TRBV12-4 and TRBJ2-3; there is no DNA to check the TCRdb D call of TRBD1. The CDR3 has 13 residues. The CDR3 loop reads CASSLIRDDTQYF.

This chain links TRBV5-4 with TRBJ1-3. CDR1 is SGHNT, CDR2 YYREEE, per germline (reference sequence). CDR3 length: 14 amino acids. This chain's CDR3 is CASSWDQNGNTIYF. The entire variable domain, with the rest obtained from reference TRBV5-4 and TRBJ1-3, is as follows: ETGVTQSPTHLIKTRGQQVTLRCSSQSGHNTVSWYQQALGQGPQFIFQYYREEENGRGNFPPRFSGLQFPNYSSELNVNALELDDSALYLCASSWDQNGNTIYFGEGSWLTVV.

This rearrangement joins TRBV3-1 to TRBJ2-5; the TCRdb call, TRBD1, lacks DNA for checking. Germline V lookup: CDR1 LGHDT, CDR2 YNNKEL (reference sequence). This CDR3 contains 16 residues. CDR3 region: CASSQDWQAGRETQYF.

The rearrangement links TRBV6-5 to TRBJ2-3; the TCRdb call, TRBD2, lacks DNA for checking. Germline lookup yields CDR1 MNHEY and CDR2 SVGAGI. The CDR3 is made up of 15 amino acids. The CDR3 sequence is CASTHGGPSTDTQYF.

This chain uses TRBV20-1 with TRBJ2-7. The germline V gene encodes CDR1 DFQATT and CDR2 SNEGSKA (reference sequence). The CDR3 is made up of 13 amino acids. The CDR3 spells CSARVLAEPEQYF.

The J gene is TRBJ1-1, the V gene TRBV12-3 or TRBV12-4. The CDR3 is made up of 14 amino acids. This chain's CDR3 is CASSLAVMNTEAFF.

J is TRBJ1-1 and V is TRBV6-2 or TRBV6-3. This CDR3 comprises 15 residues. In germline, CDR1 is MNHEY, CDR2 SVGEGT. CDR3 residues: CASSYGVRRDTEAFF.

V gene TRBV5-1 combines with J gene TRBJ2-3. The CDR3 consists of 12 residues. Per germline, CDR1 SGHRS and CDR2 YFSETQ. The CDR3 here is CASSTDTDTQYF.

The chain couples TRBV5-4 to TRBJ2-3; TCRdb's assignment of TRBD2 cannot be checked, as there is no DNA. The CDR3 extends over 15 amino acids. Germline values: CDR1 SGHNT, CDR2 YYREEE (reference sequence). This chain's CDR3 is CASSRTSGDTDTQYF.

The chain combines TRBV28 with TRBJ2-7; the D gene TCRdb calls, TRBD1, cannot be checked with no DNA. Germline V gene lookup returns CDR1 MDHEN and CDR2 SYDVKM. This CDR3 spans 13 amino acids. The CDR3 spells CASGMDGDYEQYF.

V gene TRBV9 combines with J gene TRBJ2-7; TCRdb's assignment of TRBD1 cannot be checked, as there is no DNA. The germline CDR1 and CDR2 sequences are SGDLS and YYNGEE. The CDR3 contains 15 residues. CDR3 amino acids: CASSVAGGYLYEQYF.

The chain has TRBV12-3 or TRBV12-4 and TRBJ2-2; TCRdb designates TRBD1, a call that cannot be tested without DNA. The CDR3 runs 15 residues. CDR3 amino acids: CASSPPWGLSGELFF.

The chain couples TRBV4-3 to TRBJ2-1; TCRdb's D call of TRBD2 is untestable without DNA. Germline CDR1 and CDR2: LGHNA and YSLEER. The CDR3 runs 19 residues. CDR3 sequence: CASSQDAFGALLTANEQFF.

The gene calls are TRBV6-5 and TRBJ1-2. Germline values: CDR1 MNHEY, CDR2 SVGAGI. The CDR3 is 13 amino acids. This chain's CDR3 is CASSYLPNYSYTF.